These 28 T cell receptor beta chains share one sample of origin, sequenced in a study of T cell responses to AZD1222 COVID-19 vaccine. This table comes from immunoSEQ multiplex PCR, and its TCRdb copy is limited to in-frame clones, with some not included. The table includes about 130,000 clones, 91% detected once. Sequences were derived from peripheral blood, sampled on day 0 of AZD1222 vaccination. The origin of the receptors is an adult in good health.

The V gene is TRBV7-9, the J gene TRBJ2-1; 7 nucleotides agree with TRBD2. The CDR3 extends over 14 amino acids. The V gene end was trimmed by 5 bases and the J gene end by 8 bases; junction bases not matched to a gene: 9. Germline lookup yields CDR1 SEHNR and CDR2 FQNEAQ (reference sequence). CDR3 in amino acids: CASSLGSGMDEQFF. CDR3 coding DNA: TGTGCCAGCAGCCTCGGAAGCGGGATGGATGAGCAGTTCTTC. Looking up the rest from reference TRBV7-9 and TRBJ2-1 gives the full variable domain: DTGVSQNPRHKITKRGQNVTFRCDPISEHNRLYWYRQTLGQGPEFLTYFQNEAQLEKSRLLSDRFSAERPKGSFSTLEIQRTEQGDSAMYLCASSLGSGMDEQFFGPGTRLTVL.

V is TRBV6-5 and J is TRBJ1-6, with 7 bases identical to TRBD1. The germline V gene has CDR1 MNHEY and CDR2 SVGAGI. The CDR3 extends over 14 amino acids. With 2 bases clipped from V and 8 bases from J, the junction kept 3 bases outside the gene matches. DNA for the CDR3: TGTGCCAGCAGTTACGACAGGGCCCATTCACCCCTCCACTTT. Protein: CASSYDRAHSPLHF.

This chain links TRBV10-3 with TRBJ2-3; TRBD1 or TRBD2 may be the D gene (5 bases each). The CDR3 extends over 12 amino acids. Trimming left V 9 bases short and J 1 base short, with 8 bases between. Germline CDR1 ENHRY, CDR2 SYGVKD. In nucleotides, the CDR3 is TGTGCCATTGGGGGAGGCACAGATACGCAGTATTTT. Translation: CAIGGGTDTQYF.

The chain links TRBV5-6 to TRBJ2-7, with D perhaps TRBD2 (5 bases). Trimming removed 5 bases from V and 0 bases from J, with 12 bases in between. The V gene's germline CDR1 is SGHDT and CDR2 YYEEEE. The CDR3 extends over 14 amino acids. This CDR3 is CASRFGVSSYEQYF. Here the CDR3 DNA reads TGTGCCAGCAGGTTCGGGGTGAGCTCCTACGAGCAGTACTTC.

The chain couples TRBV7-2 to TRBJ2-7; D possibly corresponds to TRBD2 (5 bases). The length of the CDR3 is 14 residues. The V end lost 5 bases, the J end lost 2 bases, and 13 bases lay between the germline ends. The V gene's germline CDR1 is SGHTA and CDR2 FQGNSA. The DNA of the CDR3 is TGTGCCAGCAGCAAAGTAGCGCGAACCTACGAGCAGTACTTC. It translates to CASSKVARTYEQYF.

The CDR3 loop is CASSSKTSGRSTDTQYF. In nucleotides, the CDR3 is TGTGCCAGCAGCTCTAAGACTAGCGGGAGGAGTACAGATACGCAGTATTTT. The chain combines TRBV5-4 with TRBJ2-3, with TRBD2 matching over 13 bases. The junction had 7 bases not matched to a gene; V was cut back by 3 bases and J by 3 bases. This CDR3 spans 17 amino acids. Germline CDR1 is SGHNT and CDR2 is YYREEE (reference sequence).

CDR3: CAMGLAGGDEQFF. The CDR3 coding sequence is TGTGCCATGGGACTAGCGGGAGGGGATGAGCAGTTCTTC. The rearrangement uses TRBV10-3 and TRBJ2-1; 16 bases align to TRBD2. V lost 9 bases, J lost 8 bases, and 1 base stayed unmatched. Germline V gives CDR1 ENHRY, CDR2 SYGVKD. This CDR3 is built from 13 residues.

The chain is built from TRBV18 and TRBJ1-5; 8 bases line up with TRBD1. The V gene's germline CDR1 is KGHSH and CDR2 LQKENI. V was clipped by 6 bases and J by 5 bases; unmatched bases: 6. The CDR3 contains 14 residues. For the CDR3, the DNA is TGTGCCAGCTCCCTTCAGGGGGCAGATCAGCCCCAGCATTTT. Its translation is CASSLQGADQPQHF.

The chain combines TRBV12-3 or TRBV12-4 with TRBJ2-7; 8 bases agree with TRBD1. The CDR3 runs 13 residues. J was trimmed by 7 bases and V by 5 bases; bases with no gene match: 7. CDR3 sequence: CASSPDRAWEQYF. CDR3 DNA sequence: TGTGCCAGCAGTCCGGACAGGGCTTGGGAGCAGTACTTC.

The V gene is TRBV7-9, the J gene TRBJ1-5, with D perhaps matching TRBD1 (6 bases). The CDR3 runs 13 residues. Germline assignment: CDR1 SEHNR and CDR2 FQNEAQ (reference sequence). V was cut by 5 bases and J by 3 bases, with 8 bases left in between. CDR3 region: CASSRTVNQPQHF. CDR3 sequence (DNA): TGTGCCAGCAGCCGGACAGTCAATCAGCCCCAGCATTTT.

This clone was found a few times. CDR3: CASSFSENNEQFF. The CDR3 nucleotides read TGTGCCAGCAGTTTTAGCGAGAACAATGAGCAGTTCTTC. This chain connects TRBV6-6 to TRBJ2-1; perhaps TRBD2 as D (5 bases). The V end was cut by 4 bases, the J end by 5 bases, with 9 bases between. Germline V gene sequence: CDR1 MNHNY, CDR2 SVGAGI (reference sequence). This CDR3 is 13 amino acids long.

The chain is built from TRBV10-3 and TRBJ2-7; 7 positions agree with TRBD2. The CDR3 runs to 14 residues. The germline gives CDR1 ENHRY, CDR2 SYGVKD. V was pared by 3 bases and J by 6 bases, with 8 bases of the junction left unmatched. The CDR3, as DNA: TGTGCCATCAGTGAACCCCGGGAGGCTCTCGAGCAGTACTTC. Protein product: CAISEPREALEQYF.

This chain connects TRBV7-2 to TRBJ2-5; either TRBD1 or TRBD2 may supply D (5 bases each). The CDR3 totals 15 residues. Per germline, CDR1 SGHTA and CDR2 FQGNSA. Trimming stripped 2 bases from V and 3 bases from J, with 13 bases between. The CDR3 coding sequence is TGTGCCAGCAGCTTATTGGGAAGAGGGGAAGAGACCCAGTACTTC. Protein sequence: CASSLLGRGEETQYF.

This CDR3 reads CASSLSRNNEQFF. The CDR3 bases are TGTGCCAGCAGTTTATCCCGGAACAATGAGCAGTTCTTC. V and J are TRBV27 and TRBJ2-1; D unresolved. CDR1 is MNHEY, CDR2 SMNVEV, per germline (reference sequence). V was pared by 0 bases and J by 5 bases, with 5 bases between. This CDR3 is 13 amino acids long.

The table lists this clone with a count of one. V gene TRBV9 combines with J gene TRBJ2-1; 8 bases map to TRBD2. This CDR3 has 14 amino acids. V was clipped by 2 bases and J by 5 bases; unmatched bases: 3. From germline, CDR1 is SGDLS and CDR2 YYNGEE. CDR3 region: CASSVSGSNNEQFF. The CDR3 DNA follows: TGTGCCAGCAGCGTCAGCGGGAGTAACAATGAGCAGTTCTTC.

This clone appeared a few times. The rearrangement links TRBV24-1 to TRBJ2-5, with 9 positions matching TRBD1. V lost 5 bases and J lost 0; bases outside the gene matches: 0. CDR1 is KGHDR, CDR2 SFDVKD, per germline. The CDR3 covers 14 residues. The CDR3 protein is CATSGTGDQETQYF. DNA for the CDR3: TGTGCCACCAGTGGGACAGGGGACCAAGAGACCCAGTACTTC.

The CDR3, as DNA: TGTGCCAGCAGTTACTCGCGACTAGGGGGCAATGAGCAGTTCTTC. It is translated as CASSYSRLGGNEQFF. The J gene is TRBJ2-1, the V gene TRBV6-5; D may be TRBD1 or TRBD2 (6 bases each). The germline CDR1 and CDR2 sequences are MNHEY and SVGAGI. The CDR3 totals 15 residues. V was trimmed by 0 bases and J by 6 bases, leaving 12 bases between them.

The rearrangement uses TRBV14 and TRBJ2-5; possible D gene TRBD1, 6 bases. Trimming took off 4 bases at V and 7 bases at J, with 13 bases between the two ends. This CDR3 has 13 residues. Germline CDR1 and CDR2: SGHDN and FVKESK. CDR3 in DNA: TGTGCCAGCAGCCGGGGGCACGGTTGGACCCAGTACTTC. Translating gives CASSRGHGWTQYF.

The rearrangement joins TRBV7-2 to TRBJ1-2; maybe TRBD1 (6 bases). Germline V gives CDR1 SGHTA, CDR2 FQGNSA. The CDR3 totals 15 residues. V lost 1 base, J lost 5 bases, and 14 bases lay in between. CDR3: CASSLVTGGPYGYTF. The CDR3 DNA reads as TGTGCCAGCAGCTTAGTGACAGGCGGGCCGTATGGCTACACCTTC.

The rearrangement joins TRBV4-2 to TRBJ2-5, with D possibly matching TRBD2 (6 bases). Trimming stripped 1 base from V and 4 bases from J, with 13 bases between. CDR1 LGHNA and CDR2 YNFKEQ come from the germline V gene. There are 15 residues in the CDR3. The CDR3 nucleotides are TGTGCCAGCAGCCAAGTCGCGGGAAACGGAGAGACCCAGTACTTC. It translates to CASSQVAGNGETQYF.

The chain joins TRBV3-1 (or the pseudogene TRBV3-2) to TRBJ2-7; no definite D call. Per germline, CDR1 LGHDT and CDR2 YNNKEL (reference sequence). The V end was cut by 1 base, the J end by 2 bases, with 21 bases between. The CDR3 extends over 18 amino acids. In DNA form, the CDR3 reads TGTGCCAGCAGCCAAGGCCCAGCTGGGTTTGCCGGCGCCTACGAGCAGTACTTC. This translates into CASSQGPAGFAGAYEQYF.

The chain links TRBV5-4 to TRBJ1-2; 7 bases are a match to TRBD1. Germline CDR1 is SGHNT and CDR2 is YYREEE (reference sequence). The CDR3 is made up of 15 amino acids. V dropped 2 bases and J dropped 4; count of bases not matched to a gene: 8. CDR3 sequence: CASSFYGQDLYGYTF. In DNA form, the CDR3 reads TGTGCCAGCAGCTTTTACGGACAGGACCTCTATGGCTACACCTTC.

This chain connects TRBV5-5 to TRBJ1-4, with 7 bases matching TRBD1. CDR1 SGHKS and CDR2 YYEKEE come from the germline V gene (reference sequence). V trimming: 0 bases; J trimming: 5 bases; junction bases outside the gene matches: 4. The CDR3 loop spans 15 amino acids. The CDR3 region has the DNA TGTGCCAGCAGCTTGGAGGGGGCACCAAATGAAAAACTGTTTTTT. Translation: CASSLEGAPNEKLFF.

As concerns this clone: At one end the junction does not follow the germline gene, possibly because of a read error. The V gene is TRBV6-4, the J gene TRBJ2-7; TRBD2 matches at 11 bases. This CDR3 is 14 amino acids long. The germline V gene encodes CDR1 MRHNA and CDR2 SNTAGT. The CDR3 coding sequence is TGTGCCAGCAGTGCGCAAGGACTAGCGGGCCAGCTACACTTC. The encoded protein is CASSAQGLAGQLHF.

This chain connects TRBV4-3 to TRBJ2-5, with D perhaps matching TRBD1 (6 bases). The germline V gene encodes CDR1 LGHNA and CDR2 YSLEER. Trimming stripped 3 bases from V and 9 bases from J, with 23 bases between. This CDR3 contains 16 residues. This chain's CDR3 is CASSQDFTGPAGAQYF. CDR3 coding DNA: TGCGCCAGCAGCCAGGACTTTACAGGGCCGGCTGGGGCCCAGTACTTC.

The chain employs TRBV5-5 and TRBJ1-1; D gene uncertain. Germline V gene lookup returns CDR1 SGHKS and CDR2 YYEKEE (reference sequence). CDR3 length: 15 amino acids. Trimming left V 1 base short and J 3 bases short, with 13 bases between. The CDR3 region is CASSLLRGSDTEAFF. CDR3 DNA sequence: TGTGCCAGCAGCTTGTTACGAGGGAGCGACACTGAAGCTTTCTTT.

This rearrangement joins TRBV25-1 to TRBJ1-4; a weak D match, TRBD1 (5 bases). This CDR3 has 14 amino acids. Germline V gene lookup returns CDR1 MGHDK and CDR2 SYGVNS. V was cut by 1 base and J by 7 bases, with 10 bases left in between. The CDR3 sequence is CASSESGSGEKLFF. The CDR3 nucleotides read TGTGCCAGCAGTGAATCAGGGTCAGGTGAAAAACTGTTTTTT. Full variable domain (rest looked up from reference TRBV25-1 and TRBJ1-4): EADIYQTPRYLVIGTGKKITLECSQTMGHDKMYWYQQDPGMELHLIHYSYGVNSTEKGDLSSESTVSRIRTEHFPLTLESARPSHTSQYLCASSESGSGEKLFFGSGTQLSVL.

The J gene is TRBJ1-5, the V gene TRBV18; D is unclear. The CDR3 sequence is 14 residues long. V lost 3 bases to trimming and J lost 6 bases, with 12 bases between them. Per the germline V gene, CDR1 is KGHSH and CDR2 is LQKENI. The CDR3 spells CASSPQASGQPQHF. The CDR3 bases are TGTGCCAGCTCACCTCAGGCTAGCGGTCAGCCCCAGCATTTT.